This entry lists 18 T cell receptor beta chains sequenced from one sample in a study of blood T cells in healthy people across ages. Alongside a J-beta primer mix, a sample-barcoded 5' primer served in a second PCR lasting about 7 to 12 cycles. MiXCR was run by TCRdb on the 5' RACE reads, yielding one entry per CDR3 protein. The sample lists approximately 1.5 million distinct CDR3 sequences, around 40% occurring once. The sequencing input was blood. Receptor source: a woman in her late teens or twenties in good health.

The chain combines TRBV3-1 with TRBJ1-1; D remains ambiguous. The CDR3 is 16 amino acids. Trimming took 1 base from V and 4 from J, leaving 16 bases between them. The germline gives CDR1 LGHDT, CDR2 YNNKEL (reference sequence). CDR3 in DNA: TGTGCCAGCAGCCAAGCGGACGCCAAGGGTTCCACTGAAGCTTTCTTT. It encodes CASSQADAKGSTEAFF.

This clonotype was observed a single time. The genes are TRBV7-2 and TRBJ2-1; 8 bases are shared with TRBD1. Germline lookup yields CDR1 SGHTA and CDR2 FQGNSA. This CDR3 spans 14 amino acids. Losses at the gene ends were 9 bases for V and 8 bases for J; bases not matched to a gene: 12. The chain's CDR3 is CARSARTGRHEQFF. The CDR3 bases are TGTGCCAGAAGCGCACGGACAGGGAGGCATGAGCAGTTCTTC.

This clonotype was counted many times. The rearrangement uses TRBV29-1 and TRBJ2-3; D not certain. V was pared by 3 bases and J by 6 bases, with 13 bases between. This CDR3 contains 13 residues. Germline CDR1 reads SQVTM; CDR2 reads ANQGSEA. The CDR3 protein is CSVELQHGDTQYF. The DNA of the CDR3 is TGCAGCGTTGAGTTACAACATGGGGATACGCAGTATTTT.

The chain employs TRBV12-3 or TRBV12-4 and TRBJ2-2, with a tentative D call TRBD1 (5 bases). Trimming stripped 4 bases from V and 7 bases from J, with 10 bases between. The CDR3 is made up of 13 amino acids. CDR3 amino acids: CASSSQDIGELFF. As DNA, the CDR3 is TGTGCCAGCAGTTCACAGGATATCGGGGAGCTGTTTTTT.

This clonotype was detected only a few times. The chain has TRBV4-3 and TRBJ2-1; 11 positions match TRBD2. Judging by the DNA end, TRBJ2-7 fits better; the J call may be wrong. This CDR3 is 19 amino acids long. Germline V gene lookup returns CDR1 LGHNA and CDR2 YSLEER. Here the CDR3 DNA reads TGCGCCAGCAGCCAAGTTACTAGCGGGAGTACGGCCTCCTACAATGAGCAGTACTTC. Amino acid sequence: CASSQVTSGSTASYNEQYF.

This clonotype has just a few counts. This chain connects TRBV10-3 to TRBJ1-2; D is ambiguous. Germline loops: CDR1 ENHRY, CDR2 SYGVKD. The CDR3 is made up of 13 amino acids. V was clipped by 6 bases and J by 6 bases, with 14 bases between them. CDR3 coding DNA: TGTGCCATCAGGACCCAACAGTTAGATGGCTACACCTTC. Its translation is CAIRTQQLDGYTF.

This clonotype was recorded a few times. The chain is built from TRBV4-2 and TRBJ1-4; TRBD1 matches 9 bases. The CDR3 is made up of 15 amino acids. The germline V gene encodes CDR1 LGHNA and CDR2 YNFKEQ. J lost 7 bases, V lost 4 bases, and 7 bases had no gene match. The CDR3 sequence: CASSPWTGESEKLFF. The CDR3 DNA follows: TGTGCCAGCAGCCCCTGGACAGGGGAAAGTGAAAAACTGTTTTTT.

The rearrangement uses TRBV11-1 and TRBJ2-2; 12 bases are a match to TRBD2. V lost 3 bases, J lost 3 bases, and 8 bases stayed unmatched. Germline V CDR1 and CDR2: SGHAT, FQDESV (reference sequence). The CDR3 is 18 residues long. CDR3 DNA: TGTGCCAGCAGCTTTCTAGCGGGAGGGCCCGGGTACACCGGGGAGCTGTTTTTT. It encodes CASSFLAGGPGYTGELFF. Using reference TRBV11-1 and TRBJ2-2 for the parts outside the CDR3, the full variable domain is EAEVAQSPRYKITEKSQAVAFWCDPISGHATLYWYRQILGQGPELLVQFQDESVVDDSQLPKDRFSAERLKGVDSTLKIQPAELGDSAMYLCASSFLAGGPGYTGELFFGEGSRLTVL.

The chain couples TRBV12-3 or TRBV12-4 to TRBJ1-2; maybe TRBD1 (5 bases). V lost 5 bases and J lost 4, with 11 bases in between. The CDR3 loop spans 13 amino acids. Written as DNA, the CDR3 is TGTGCCAGCAGTCCCGGGGGAGCCTATGGCTACACCTTC. Its protein is CASSPGGAYGYTF.

A few counts support this clonotype. The chain uses TRBV7-9 and TRBJ2-3; TRBD2 might be the D (5 bases). The CDR3 runs 15 residues. The germline V gene encodes CDR1 SEHNR and CDR2 FQNEAQ (reference sequence). Deletions cut 3 bases from V and 2 bases from J, with 12 bases between. CDR3 in DNA: TGTGCCAGCAGCTTGTTGACTATGAACACAGATACGCAGTATTTT. This gives the protein CASSLLTMNTDTQYF.

V is TRBV5-1 and J is TRBJ2-1; D not certain. TRBJ2-7 matches the DNA end more closely, so the J call is doubtful. Per the germline V gene, CDR1 is SGHRS and CDR2 is YFSETQ. This CDR3 region has 15 residues. The CDR3 DNA follows: TGCGCCAGCAAAAGGACGCATTTGTCCTACAATGAGCAGTACTTC. Protein sequence: CASKRTHLSYNEQYF.

This sequence joins TRBV27 and TRBJ2-2; a possible D gene is TRBD1 (5 bases). The CDR3 sequence is 16 residues long. From germline, CDR1 is MNHEY and CDR2 SMNVEV (reference sequence). The V and J ends lost 2 bases and 3 bases respectively, with 13 bases between them. In DNA form, the CDR3 reads TGTGCCAGCAGTTTACTAGGGGCACCTGACACCGGGGAGCTGTTTTTT. This sequence encodes CASSLLGAPDTGELFF.

V and J are TRBV6-6 and TRBJ2-2; D is perhaps TRBD1 (7 bases). Germline CDR1 MNHNY, CDR2 SVGAGI (reference sequence). The V end lost 0 bases, the J end lost 4 bases, and 12 bases lay between the germline ends. This CDR3 comprises 16 residues. CDR3: CASSYSTRGPTGELFF. The CDR3 DNA reads as TGTGCCAGCAGTTACTCGACTAGGGGGCCCACCGGGGAGCTGTTTTTT.

The chain joins TRBV28 to TRBJ2-3; TRBD2 matches at 10 bases. Germline assignment: CDR1 MDHEN and CDR2 SYDVKM. V was clipped by 7 bases and J by 8 bases; unmatched bases: 12. The CDR3 has 15 residues. The CDR3 loop is CASKASGRGLATQYF. CDR3 nucleotides: TGTGCCAGCAAGGCTAGCGGGAGAGGTTTGGCTACGCAGTATTTT.

This clonotype was counted only a few times. The chain carries TRBV7-6 and TRBJ2-3; D is unresolved. Germline V gene data show CDR1 as SGHVS and CDR2 as FNYEAQ. V was cut by 5 bases and J by 5 bases, with 11 bases left in between. The CDR3 has 13 residues. The CDR3 is CASSPAAEDTQYF. The DNA of the CDR3 is TGTGCCAGCAGCCCCGCCGCCGAAGATACGCAGTATTTT.

This chain connects TRBV6-6 to TRBJ2-5; D not certain. The CDR3 sequence is 13 residues long. The germline V gene encodes CDR1 MNHNY and CDR2 SVGAGI (reference sequence). Trimming removed 6 bases from V and 5 bases from J, with 13 bases in between. This chain's CDR3 is CASSLPSKETQYF. CDR3 sequence (DNA): TGTGCCAGCAGCCTCCCCAGCAAGGAGACCCAGTACTTC.

Only a few counts were recorded for this clonotype. The chain recombines TRBV4-1 with TRBJ2-7; D not certain. This CDR3 has 14 residues. Germline CDR1 and CDR2: MGHRA and YSYEKL. Trimming took 4 bases from V and 1 from J, leaving 11 bases between them. The CDR3 DNA is TGCGCCAGCAGCCCTTTTACCCCTTCCTACGAGCAGTACTTC. This sequence encodes CASSPFTPSYEQYF.

The chain combines TRBV21-1 with TRBJ2-1; the D call TRBD1 from the table was never checked on the DNA. TRBV21-1 is annotated as a pseudogene. The CDR3 contains 13 residues. The CDR3 DNA follows: TGTGCCAGCAGCAATCCTGGGAGCAATGAGCAGTTCTTC. Amino acid sequence: CASSNPGSNEQFF.